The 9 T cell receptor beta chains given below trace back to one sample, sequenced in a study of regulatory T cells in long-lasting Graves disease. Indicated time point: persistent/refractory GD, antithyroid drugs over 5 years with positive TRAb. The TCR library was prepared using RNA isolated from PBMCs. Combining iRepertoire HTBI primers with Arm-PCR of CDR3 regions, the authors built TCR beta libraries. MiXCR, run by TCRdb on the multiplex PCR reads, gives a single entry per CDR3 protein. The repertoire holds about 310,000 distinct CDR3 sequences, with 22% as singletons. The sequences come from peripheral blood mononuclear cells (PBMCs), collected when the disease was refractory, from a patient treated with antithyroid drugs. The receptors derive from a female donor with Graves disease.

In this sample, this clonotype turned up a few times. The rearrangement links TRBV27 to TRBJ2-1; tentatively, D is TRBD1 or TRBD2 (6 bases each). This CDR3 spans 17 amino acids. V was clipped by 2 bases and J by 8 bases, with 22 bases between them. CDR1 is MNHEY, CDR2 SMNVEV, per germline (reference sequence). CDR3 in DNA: TGTGCCAGCAGTTTAAGGGGGGACCCCCAATCCATGTATGAGCAGTTCTTC. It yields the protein CASSLRGDPQSMYEQFF.

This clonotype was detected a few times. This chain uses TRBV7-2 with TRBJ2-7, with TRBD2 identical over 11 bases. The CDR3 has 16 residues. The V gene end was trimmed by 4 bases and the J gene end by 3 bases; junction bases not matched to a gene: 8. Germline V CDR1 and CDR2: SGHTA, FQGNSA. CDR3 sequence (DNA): TGTGCCAGCAGCTACTTACGTACTAGCGGGAGCTACGAGCAGTACTTC. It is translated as CASSYLRTSGSYEQYF.

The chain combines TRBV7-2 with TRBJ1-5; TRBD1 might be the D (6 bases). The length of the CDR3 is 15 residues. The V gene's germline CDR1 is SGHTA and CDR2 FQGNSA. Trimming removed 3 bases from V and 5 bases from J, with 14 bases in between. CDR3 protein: CASSFRTGSDQPQHF. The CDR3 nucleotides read TGTGCCAGCAGCTTCCGCACAGGGTCAGATCAGCCCCAGCATTTT.

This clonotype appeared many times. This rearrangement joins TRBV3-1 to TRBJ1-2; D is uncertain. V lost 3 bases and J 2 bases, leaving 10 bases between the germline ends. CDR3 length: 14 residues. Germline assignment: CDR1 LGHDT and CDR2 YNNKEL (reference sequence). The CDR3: CASSHPTTNYGYTF. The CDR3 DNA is TGTGCCAGCAGCCATCCGACAACCAACTATGGCTACACCTTC.

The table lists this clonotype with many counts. The CDR3 sequence: CAWIQGRPCIQYF. The CDR3 coding sequence is TGTGCCTGGATCCAGGGACGGCCATGCATTCAGTACTTC. V usage is TRBV30 and J usage is TRBJ2-4, with D possibly called TRBD1 or TRBD2 (5 bases each). Trimming took 4 bases from V and 9 from J, leaving 16 bases between them. Germline V lookup: CDR1 GTSNPN, CDR2 SVGIG (reference sequence). The CDR3 is made up of 13 amino acids. The full variable domain, rest sourced from reference TRBV30 and TRBJ2-4, is SQTIHQWPATLVQPVGSPLSLECTVEGTSNPNLYWYRQAAGRGLQLLFYSVGIGQISSEVPQNLSASRPQDRQFILSSKKLLLSDSGFYLCAWIQGRPCIQYFGAGTRLSVL.

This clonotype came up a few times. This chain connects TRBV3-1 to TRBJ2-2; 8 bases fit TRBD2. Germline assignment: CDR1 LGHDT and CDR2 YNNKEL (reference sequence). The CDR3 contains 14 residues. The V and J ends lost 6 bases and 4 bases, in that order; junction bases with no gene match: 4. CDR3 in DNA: TGTGCCAGCAGGCGGGAGGACCGCACCGGGGAGCTGTTTTTT. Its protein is CASRREDRTGELFF.

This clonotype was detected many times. The CDR3 DNA reads as TGTGCCAGCAGCCCCATCGACAGGCCCTATGGCTACACCTTC. Translation gives CASSPIDRPYGYTF. V and J are TRBV9 and TRBJ1-2; D might be TRBD1 (6 bases). With 4 bases removed from V and 4 bases from J, the gap between germline ends came to 14 bases. Germline CDR1 reads SGDLS; CDR2 reads YYNGEE. The CDR3 totals 14 residues.

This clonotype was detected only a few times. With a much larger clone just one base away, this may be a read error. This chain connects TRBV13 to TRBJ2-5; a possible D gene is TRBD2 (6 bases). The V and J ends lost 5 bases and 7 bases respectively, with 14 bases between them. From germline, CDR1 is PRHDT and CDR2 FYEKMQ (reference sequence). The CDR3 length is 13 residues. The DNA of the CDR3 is TGTGCCAGCAGCCTTTACCTCGGGGGGACCCAGTACTTC. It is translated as CASSLYLGGTQYF.

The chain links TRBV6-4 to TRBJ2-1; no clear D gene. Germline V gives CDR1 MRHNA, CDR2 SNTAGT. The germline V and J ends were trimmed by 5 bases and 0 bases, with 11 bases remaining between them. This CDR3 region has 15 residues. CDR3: CASSYKGPSYNEQFF. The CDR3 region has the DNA TGTGCCAGCAGTTACAAGGGTCCCTCCTACAATGAGCAGTTCTTC.